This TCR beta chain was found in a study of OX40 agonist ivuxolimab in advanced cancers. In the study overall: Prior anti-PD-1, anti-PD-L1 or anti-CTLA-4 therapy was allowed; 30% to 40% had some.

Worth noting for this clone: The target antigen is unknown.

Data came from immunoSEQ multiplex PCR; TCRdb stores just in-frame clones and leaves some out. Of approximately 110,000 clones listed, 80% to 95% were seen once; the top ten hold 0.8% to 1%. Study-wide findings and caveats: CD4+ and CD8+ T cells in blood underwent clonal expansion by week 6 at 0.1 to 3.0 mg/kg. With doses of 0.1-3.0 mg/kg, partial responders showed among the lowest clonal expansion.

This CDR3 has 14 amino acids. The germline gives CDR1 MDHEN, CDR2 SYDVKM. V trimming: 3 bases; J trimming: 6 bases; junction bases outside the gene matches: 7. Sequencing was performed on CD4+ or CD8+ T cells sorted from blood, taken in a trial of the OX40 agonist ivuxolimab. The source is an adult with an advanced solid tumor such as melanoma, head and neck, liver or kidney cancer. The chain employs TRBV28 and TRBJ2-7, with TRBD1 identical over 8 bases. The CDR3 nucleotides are TGTGCCAGCAGTTTGGGACAGGTTAGGAGCGAGCAGTACTTC. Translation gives CASSLGQVRSEQYF.